The 5 T cell receptor beta chains below were found in one sample sequenced in a study of identical twins. TCRdb reprocessed the 5' RACE reads with MiXCR, giving one entry per CDR3 protein. The sample consists of around 240,000 distinct CDR3 sequences, 10% to 13% of them appearing once. The sequencing sample was made of memory T cells sorted from blood. The receptors were sampled from a man over 45 in good health.

The chain carries TRBV2 and TRBJ2-1, with 13 bases that match TRBD2. Looked up from germline, CDR1 is SNHLY and CDR2 is FYNNEI. Trimming cost V 4 bases and J 9 bases; bases outside gene matches: 6. The CDR3 loop spans 15 amino acids. This CDR3 is CASSGTSGRDGEQFF. The CDR3 nucleotides read TGTGCCAGCAGTGGCACTAGCGGGAGGGATGGTGAGCAGTTCTTC.

The chain uses TRBV12-1 and TRBJ2-1; the table's D call TRBD2 went unverified against the DNA. TRBV12-1 is tagged as a pseudogene. The CDR3 runs to 16 residues. CDR3 sequence reads: CASSSKRERGYNEQFF. The CDR3 nucleotides read TGTGCCAGCAGTTCCAAGCGGGAGCGGGGATACAATGAGCAGTTCTTC.

This clonotype was counted between two and nine times. The gene calls are TRBV6-2 or TRBV6-3 and TRBJ1-1, with a tentative D call TRBD1 (5 bases). V lost 3 bases, J lost 3 bases, and 8 bases lay in between. The CDR3 sequence is 13 residues long. CDR1 is MNHEY and CDR2 is SVGEGT in the germline V gene. The CDR3, as DNA: TGTGCCAGCAGTTATGGACACTACACTGAAGCTTTCTTT. Translation: CASSYGHYTEAFF.

The sample holds many counts of this clonotype. The chain is built from TRBV20-1 and TRBJ2-1; 8 positions agree with TRBD2. V was clipped by 0 bases and J by 9 bases; unmatched bases: 13. CDR1 and CDR2 (germline): DFQATT, SNEGSKA (reference sequence). CDR3 length: 16 amino acids. CDR3 amino acids: CSARDLPGRVFVEQFF. In DNA form, the CDR3 reads TGCAGTGCTAGAGATCTTCCCGGGAGGGTTTTTGTTGAGCAGTTCTTC.

This clonotype occurred a few times. The V gene is TRBV6-1, the J gene TRBJ1-2; D not resolved. This CDR3 contains 13 residues. Per germline, CDR1 MNHNS and CDR2 SASEGT. Between the trimmed V and J ends, which lost 4 bases and 5 bases, there was a span of 11 bases. The CDR3 nucleotides are TGTGCCAGCAGTGTGACCCTGAGATATGGCTACACCTTC. It is translated as CASSVTLRYGYTF.